This TCR beta chain was found in a study of OX40 agonist ivuxolimab in advanced cancers. The CDR3 has 16 residues. Looked up from germline, CDR1 is ENHRY and CDR2 is SYGVKD. Trimming took 4 bases from V and 2 from J; bases not matched to a gene: 4. Profiled with immunoSEQ multiplex PCR; TCRdb holds only in-frame clones, not every one. The sample shows tens of thousands of clones, 80% to 90% of them seen only once. The sequence was obtained from an adult with an advanced solid tumor such as melanoma, head and neck, liver or kidney cancer. The starting material was CD4+ or CD8+ T cells sorted from blood, obtained in a trial of the OX40 agonist ivuxolimab. V is TRBV10-3 and J is TRBJ2-3; 12 bases are a match to TRBD2. CDR3 nucleotide sequence: TGTGCCATCAGTGTGGGACTAGCGGGTTACACAGATACGCAGTATTTT. Residues: CAISVGLAGYTDTQYF.